The rows below give T cell receptor beta chains drawn from one sample of a study of T-cell reconstitution after alpha-beta-depleted transplantation in children. MiXCR, run by TCRdb on the PCR reads, gives a single entry per CDR3 protein. The sample has fewer than 150,000 distinct CDR3 sequences, about 9.6% seen once. The sequencing here drew on PBMCs, mostly from graft donor cells, taken 180 days after TCRalphabeta/CD19-depleted stem cell transplant. The receptors were sampled from a girl in the first two years of life who had a stem cell transplant for combined immunodeficiency, so the T cells may come from the graft donor. Each CDR3 is given with its conserved first and last residue. A D gene is named only where the DNA matches it firmly. Clone size is stated in some rows and not others, as once, few, many or a class when expanded.

CDR3aa: CSAREGNGYGYTF; CDR3nt: TGCAGTGCTAGAGAAGGGAACGGCTATGGCTACACCTTC; v_gene: TRBV20-1; d_gene: .; abundance: many; j_gene: TRBJ1-2
CDR3aa: CASSFGPGSGVETQYF; CDR3nt: TGTGCCAGCAGTTTCGGTCCTGGGAGTGGAGTGGAGACCCAGTACTTC; v_gene: TRBV12-3/TRBV12-4; d_gene: .; abundance: .; j_gene: TRBJ2-5
CDR3aa: CASSLAGGSSTQYF; CDR3nt: TGTGCCAGCAGCTTAGCGGGGGGGTCAAGTACGCAGTATTTT; v_gene: TRBV7-6; d_gene: TRBD2; abundance: .; j_gene: TRBJ2-3
CDR3aa: CSAGGHGRGQYF; CDR3nt: TGCAGTGCAGGGGGCCATGGCCGGGGGCAGTACTTC; v_gene: TRBV20-1; d_gene: TRBD1; abundance: .; j_gene: TRBJ2-7
CDR3aa: CASSRTGGSNSYEQYF; CDR3nt: TGCGCCAGCAGTCGGACGGGGGGATCCAACTCCTACGAGCAGTACTTC; v_gene: TRBV5-1; d_gene: TRBD2; abundance: few; j_gene: TRBJ2-7
CDR3aa: CASSFPRERNGYTF; CDR3nt: TGTGCCAGCAGCTTCCCCCGGGAGAGGAATGGCTACACCTTC; v_gene: TRBV7-2; d_gene: .; abundance: few; j_gene: TRBJ1-2
CDR3aa: CSVVQAGGAKNIQYF; CDR3nt: TGCAGCGTTGTTCAAGCGGGGGGAGCCAAAAACATTCAGTACTTC; v_gene: TRBV29-1; d_gene: TRBD2; abundance: few; j_gene: TRBJ2-4
CDR3aa: CASSRLISLHEQFF; CDR3nt: TGTGCCAGCAGCCGTCTAATTTCCCTCCATGAGCAGTTCTTC; v_gene: TRBV7-2; d_gene: .; abundance: many; j_gene: TRBJ2-1
CDR3aa: CASSWRGTLDTEAFF; CDR3nt: TGTGCCAGCAGCTGGAGGGGGACTCTAGACACTGAAGCTTTCTTT; v_gene: TRBV5-5; d_gene: .; abundance: few; j_gene: TRBJ1-1
CDR3aa: CAISERRTVNTEAFF; CDR3nt: TGTGCCATCAGTGAGCGACGGACGGTGAACACTGAAGCTTTCTTT; v_gene: TRBV10-3; d_gene: .; abundance: few; j_gene: TRBJ1-1
CDR3aa: CSVGLADYEQYF; CDR3nt: TGCAGCGTTGGGCTAGCCGACTACGAGCAGTACTTC; v_gene: TRBV29-1; d_gene: .; abundance: few; j_gene: TRBJ2-7
CDR3aa: CASSQETRASNQPQHF; CDR3nt: TGTGCCAGCAGCCAAGAGACAAGGGCTAGCAATCAGCCCCAGCATTTT; v_gene: TRBV4-2; d_gene: .; abundance: few; j_gene: TRBJ1-5
CDR3aa: CASSLSGPGYTF; CDR3nt: TGCGCCAGCAGCTTGTCAGGTCCCGGCTACACCTTC; v_gene: TRBV5-1; d_gene: .; abundance: .; j_gene: TRBJ1-2
CDR3aa: CASSLERGDTDTQYF; CDR3nt: TGTGCCAGCAGCTTAGAACGTGGAGACACAGATACGCAGTATTTT; v_gene: TRBV7-7; d_gene: .; abundance: .; j_gene: TRBJ2-3
CDR3aa: CASSLALSWADTQYF; CDR3nt: TGTGCCAGCAGTTTAGCACTATCTTGGGCAGATACGCAGTATTTT; v_gene: TRBV12-3/TRBV12-4; d_gene: .; abundance: .; j_gene: TRBJ2-3
CDR3aa: CASSYLAGWPDTQYF; CDR3nt: TGTGCCAGCAGTTACCTCGCGGGATGGCCAGATACGCAGTATTTT; v_gene: TRBV6-2/TRBV6-3; d_gene: .; abundance: .; j_gene: TRBJ2-3
CDR3aa: CATSRLKDTLAKNIQYF; CDR3nt: TGTGCCACCAGCAGACTCAAGGACACCCTAGCCAAAAACATTCAGTACTTC; v_gene: TRBV15; d_gene: .; abundance: .; j_gene: TRBJ2-4
CDR3aa: CSAKPFSGNTGELFF; CDR3nt: TGCAGTGCTAAGCCCTTCAGCGGTAACACCGGGGAGCTGTTTTTT; v_gene: TRBV20-1; d_gene: .; abundance: .; j_gene: TRBJ2-2
CDR3aa: CASSSRTGAVGGYTF; CDR3nt: TGTGCCAGCAGCTCCCGGACAGGGGCCGTCGGTGGCTACACCTTC; v_gene: TRBV7-2; d_gene: TRBD1; abundance: .; j_gene: TRBJ1-2
CDR3aa: CASSQDPEPLGPDQPQHF; CDR3nt: TGCGCCAGCAGCCAAGATCCCGAGCCTCTTGGACCGGATCAGCCCCAGCATTTT; v_gene: TRBV4-3; d_gene: .; abundance: .; j_gene: TRBJ1-5
CDR3aa: CSAPTQSGNEQYF; CDR3nt: TGCAGTGCCCCGACCCAGTCCGGGAACGAGCAGTACTTC; v_gene: TRBV20-1; d_gene: .; abundance: .; j_gene: TRBJ2-7
CDR3aa: CASSYGNTEKLFF; CDR3nt: TGTGCCAGCAGCTATGGTAACACTGAAAAACTGTTTTTT; v_gene: TRBV5-6; d_gene: .; abundance: .; j_gene: TRBJ1-4
CDR3aa: CASSPPGQAVYGYTF; CDR3nt: TGTGCCAGCAGTCCCCCGGGACAGGCGGTCTATGGCTACACCTTC; v_gene: TRBV6-5; d_gene: TRBD1; abundance: .; j_gene: TRBJ1-2
CDR3aa: CASSPYLGGASNSPLHF; CDR3nt: TGTGCCAGCAGCCCCTATCTAGGGGGCGCATCTAATTCACCCCTCCACTTT; v_gene: TRBV7-2; d_gene: TRBD1; abundance: few; j_gene: TRBJ1-6
CDR3aa: CASSLVGRRIAKNIQYF; CDR3nt: TGTGCCAGCAGCTTAGTTGGTCGGAGAATAGCCAAAAACATTCAGTACTTC; v_gene: TRBV7-2; d_gene: .; abundance: few; j_gene: TRBJ2-4
CDR3aa: CATSPGLFYEQYF; CDR3nt: TGCGCCACCAGCCCGGGACTTTTCTACGAGCAGTACTTC; v_gene: TRBV4-3; d_gene: .; abundance: .; j_gene: TRBJ2-7
CDR3aa: CASSYRGAWGGYTF; CDR3nt: TGTGCCAGCAGTTACCGGGGAGCCTGGGGTGGCTACACCTTC; v_gene: TRBV6-5; d_gene: .; abundance: few; j_gene: TRBJ1-2
CDR3aa: CATGGGGYNEQFF; CDR3nt: TGTGCCACAGGTGGCGGGGGTTACAATGAGCAGTTCTTC; v_gene: TRBV6-6; d_gene: TRBD2; abundance: many; j_gene: TRBJ2-1
CDR3aa: CASSPVGTRRLDTQYF; CDR3nt: TGTGCCAGCAGCCCGGTGGGGACTAGGAGGTTGGATACGCAGTATTTT; v_gene: TRBV5-6; d_gene: TRBD2; abundance: .; j_gene: TRBJ2-3
CDR3aa: CSARRAGDINEQFF; CDR3nt: TGCAGCGCACGAAGGGCGGGAGATATCAATGAGCAGTTCTTC; v_gene: TRBV29-1; d_gene: TRBD2; abundance: .; j_gene: TRBJ2-1
CDR3aa: CASSYMSGTPPYEQYF; CDR3nt: TGTGCCAGCAGTTACATGTCCGGGACTCCACCCTACGAGCAGTACTTC; v_gene: TRBV6-5; d_gene: .; abundance: .; j_gene: TRBJ2-7
CDR3aa: CSAGAAHNEQFF; CDR3nt: TGCAGTGCTGGGGCAGCCCACAATGAGCAGTTCTTC; v_gene: TRBV20-1; d_gene: .; abundance: many; j_gene: TRBJ2-1
CDR3aa: CASSSDRAKGEAFF; CDR3nt: TGTGCCAGCAGCTCGGACAGGGCGAAGGGTGAAGCTTTCTTT; v_gene: TRBV11-2; d_gene: TRBD1; abundance: .; j_gene: TRBJ1-1
CDR3aa: CASSWTGDQPQHF; CDR3nt: TGCGCCAGCAGCTGGACAGGGGATCAGCCCCAGCATTTT; v_gene: TRBV5-1; d_gene: TRBD1; abundance: .; j_gene: TRBJ1-5
CDR3aa: CATAGLADTQYF; CDR3nt: TGTGCCACCGCGGGACTCGCAGATACGCAGTATTTT; v_gene: TRBV10-3; d_gene: .; abundance: many; j_gene: TRBJ2-3
CDR3aa: CSAIGFGGTLYSNQPQHF; CDR3nt: TGCAGTGCTATCGGGTTTGGGGGGACACTTTATAGCAATCAGCCCCAGCATTTT; v_gene: TRBV20-1; d_gene: .; abundance: few; j_gene: TRBJ1-5
CDR3aa: CASSQLAASTDTQYF; CDR3nt: TGTGCCAGCTCACAACTAGCAGCTAGCACAGATACGCAGTATTTT; v_gene: TRBV18; d_gene: .; abundance: few; j_gene: TRBJ2-3
CDR3aa: CAWRSPGTNEKLFF; CDR3nt: TGTGCCTGGAGGTCCCCCGGGACTAATGAAAAACTGTTTTTT; v_gene: TRBV30; d_gene: .; abundance: .; j_gene: TRBJ1-4
CDR3aa: CSARHRDRERDRNQPQHF; CDR3nt: TGCAGTGCTAGACACCGGGACAGGGAACGTGATCGCAATCAGCCCCAGCATTTT; v_gene: TRBV20-1; d_gene: TRBD1; abundance: few; j_gene: TRBJ1-5
CDR3aa: CSARDPGNTIYF; CDR3nt: TGCAGTGCTAGAGATCCTGGAAACACCATATATTTT; v_gene: TRBV20-1; d_gene: .; abundance: few; j_gene: TRBJ1-3
CDR3aa: CSVLWRADTQYF; CDR3nt: TGCAGTGTTCTTTGGAGGGCAGATACGCAGTATTTT; v_gene: TRBV20-1; d_gene: .; abundance: .; j_gene: TRBJ2-3
CDR3aa: CASSPPHTGPGNTIYF; CDR3nt: TGTGCCAGCAGCCCCCCCCACACAGGCCCTGGAAACACCATATATTTT; v_gene: TRBV12-3/TRBV12-4; d_gene: .; abundance: .; j_gene: TRBJ1-3
CDR3aa: CASSLTGWRDGYTF; CDR3nt: TGTGCCAGCAGCTTAACTGGGTGGCGTGATGGCTACACCTTC; v_gene: TRBV7-2; d_gene: .; abundance: .; j_gene: TRBJ1-2
CDR3aa: CASSLSTGSNQPQHF; CDR3nt: TGTGCCAGCAGCCTCTCTACGGGTAGCAATCAGCCCCAGCATTTT; v_gene: TRBV16; d_gene: .; abundance: few; j_gene: TRBJ1-5
CDR3aa: CASGTSAGEQYF; CDR3nt: TGTGCCAGCGGGACTAGCGCAGGCGAGCAGTACTTC; v_gene: TRBV6-2/TRBV6-3; d_gene: TRBD2; abundance: .; j_gene: TRBJ2-7
CDR3aa: CAISLTPRQGPFWNQPQHF; CDR3nt: TGTGCCATCAGTCTAACGCCGAGACAGGGGCCTTTTTGGAATCAGCCCCAGCATTTT; v_gene: TRBV7-3; d_gene: TRBD1; abundance: few; j_gene: TRBJ1-5
CDR3aa: CSVEDRSGGSTDTQYF; CDR3nt: TGCAGCGTTGAAGATCGGAGCGGGGGGAGCACAGATACGCAGTATTTT; v_gene: TRBV29-1; d_gene: TRBD2; abundance: .; j_gene: TRBJ2-3
CDR3aa: CASSPHSDTQYF; CDR3nt: TGTGCCAGCTCACCGCACTCAGATACGCAGTATTTT; v_gene: TRBV18; d_gene: .; abundance: many; j_gene: TRBJ2-3
CDR3aa: CASTLGRRTGELFF; CDR3nt: TGTGCCAGCACCCTGGGGAGGAGGACCGGGGAGCTGTTTTTT; v_gene: TRBV12-3/TRBV12-4; d_gene: .; abundance: many; j_gene: TRBJ2-2
CDR3aa: CASSVEGLSYNEQFF; CDR3nt: TGTGCCAGCAGCGTAGAGGGGCTCTCCTACAATGAGCAGTTCTTC; v_gene: TRBV9; d_gene: .; abundance: few; j_gene: TRBJ2-1